These T cell receptor beta chains were read from a single sample in a study of MAIT cells during Salmonella Paratyphi A infection. One entry per CDR3 protein, called by TCRdb with MiXCR from the 5' RACE reads. The sample has about 640 distinct CDR3 sequences, 14% seen once. Sequencing was performed on MAIT cells from PBMCs, taken at the first sampling point of the challenge study. Receptors were obtained from a person aged 18-70 years who was deliberately infected with Salmonella Paratyphi A in a paratyphoid fever challenge study. The CDR3 runs from the conserved cysteine through the conserved F or W. Each record gives: clone size, D gene, J gene, V gene, CDR3 protein, CDR3 DNA. The D gene is left open where the match is weak. Size tells how often a clone was seen (once, few, many) or the class of an expanded clone, and some rows leave it out.

clone size: NA
D gene: NA
J gene: TRBJ2-7
V gene: TRBV5-5
CDR3 protein: CAPYEQYF
CDR3 DNA: TGTGCCCCCTACGAGCAGTACTTC

clone size: NA
D gene: TRBD2
J gene: TRBJ2-1
V gene: TRBV6-4
CDR3 protein: CASSTSGGAGNEQFF
CDR3 DNA: TGTGCCAGCAGTACTAGCGGGGGGGCCGGCAATGAGCAGTTCTTC

clone size: medium-sized
D gene: TRBD1
J gene: TRBJ1-5
V gene: TRBV20-1
CDR3 protein: CSASTGTGESQPQHF
CDR3 DNA: TGCAGTGCTAGTACGGGGACAGGGGAAAGTCAGCCCCAGCATTTT

clone size: few
D gene: NA
J gene: TRBJ1-1
V gene: TRBV5-1
CDR3 protein: CASSLTRRGRSNTEAFF
CDR3 DNA: TGCGCCAGCAGCTTAACACGAAGGGGACGGAGCAACACTGAAGCTTTCTTT

clone size: NA
D gene: TRBD2
J gene: TRBJ2-2
V gene: TRBV20-1
CDR3 protein: CSARDSGRDTGELFF
CDR3 DNA: TGCAGTGCTAGAGATAGCGGGAGGGACACCGGGGAGCTGTTTTTT

clone size: medium-sized
D gene: NA
J gene: TRBJ2-2
V gene: TRBV6-4
CDR3 protein: CASSDSEGGTTGELFF
CDR3 DNA: TGTGCCAGCAGTGACTCGGAGGGGGGTACCACCGGGGAGCTGTTTTTT

clone size: few
D gene: TRBD2
J gene: TRBJ2-1
V gene: TRBV20-1
CDR3 protein: CSVTSGRDYNEQFF
CDR3 DNA: TGCAGTGTGACCAGCGGGAGAGATTACAATGAGCAGTTCTTC

clone size: medium-sized
D gene: TRBD2
J gene: TRBJ2-5
V gene: TRBV28
CDR3 protein: CASSVGTSGRPETQYF
CDR3 DNA: TGTGCCAGCAGTGTCGGGACTAGCGGGAGGCCAGAGACCCAGTACTTC

clone size: NA
D gene: NA
J gene: TRBJ2-6
V gene: TRBV15
CDR3 protein: CATSRDRGSGANVLTF
CDR3 DNA: TGTGCCACCAGCAGAGATCGAGGGTCCGGGGCCAACGTCCTGACTTTC

clone size: NA
D gene: TRBD2
J gene: TRBJ2-3
V gene: TRBV6-2/TRBV6-3
CDR3 protein: CASTPGLADTDTQYF
CDR3 DNA: TGTGCCAGCACACCCGGACTAGCGGACACAGATACGCAGTATTTT

clone size: hyperexpanded
D gene: TRBD2
J gene: TRBJ2-5
V gene: TRBV20-1
CDR3 protein: CSARGLAGGMRETQYF
CDR3 DNA: TGCAGTGCTAGAGGACTAGCGGGGGGGATGAGGGAGACCCAGTACTTC

clone size: few
D gene: NA
J gene: TRBJ2-5
V gene: TRBV11-2
CDR3 protein: CASSFWGNPQETQYF
CDR3 DNA: TGTGCCAGCAGCTTTTGGGGGAACCCCCAAGAGACCCAGTACTTC

clone size: large
D gene: NA
J gene: TRBJ2-2
V gene: TRBV20-1
CDR3 protein: CSARVTGDTGELFF
CDR3 DNA: TGCAGTGCTAGAGTGACGGGGGACACCGGGGAGCTGTTTTTT

clone size: medium-sized
D gene: TRBD1
J gene: TRBJ1-1
V gene: TRBV20-1
CDR3 protein: CSARGTGDTEAFF
CDR3 DNA: TGCAGTGCTAGAGGGACAGGGGACACTGAAGCTTTCTTT

clone size: hyperexpanded
D gene: TRBD2
J gene: TRBJ2-7
V gene: TRBV4-2
CDR3 protein: CASSQDGTSGSYEQYF
CDR3 DNA: TGTGCCAGCAGCCAAGACGGGACTAGCGGCTCCTACGAGCAGTACTTC

clone size: large
D gene: NA
J gene: TRBJ1-6
V gene: TRBV6-4
CDR3 protein: CASSSSSDNNSPLHF
CDR3 DNA: TGTGCCAGCAGTAGTTCGTCGGACAATAATTCACCCCTCCACTTT

clone size: once
D gene: NA
J gene: TRBJ1-1
V gene: TRBV4-2
CDR3 protein: CASSARPRDTEAFF
CDR3 DNA: TGTGCCAGCAGTGCTCGGCCCAGGGACACCGAAGCTTTCTTT

clone size: large
D gene: TRBD2
J gene: TRBJ2-5
V gene: TRBV6-4
CDR3 protein: CASSETSGGQETQYF
CDR3 DNA: TGTGCCAGCAGTGAGACTAGCGGGGGCCAAGAGACCCAGTACTTC

clone size: large
D gene: NA
J gene: TRBJ2-7
V gene: TRBV30
CDR3 protein: CAWSVSGEVNEQYF
CDR3 DNA: TGTGCCTGGAGTGTCTCGGGGGAGGTCAACGAGCAGTACTTC

clone size: many
D gene: NA
J gene: TRBJ2-6
V gene: TRBV6-4
CDR3 protein: CASSDSSPGSGANVLTF
CDR3 DNA: TGTGCCAGCAGTGACTCGAGCCCGGGCTCTGGGGCCAACGTCCTGACTTTC

clone size: medium-sized
D gene: TRBD2
J gene: TRBJ2-5
V gene: TRBV20-1
CDR3 protein: CSALAGARETQYF
CDR3 DNA: TGCAGTGCTTTAGCGGGGGCCAGGGAGACCCAGTACTTC

clone size: medium-sized
D gene: TRBD1
J gene: TRBJ2-3
V gene: TRBV20-1
CDR3 protein: CSAGTGMISDTQYF
CDR3 DNA: TGCAGTGCGGGGACAGGGATGATTTCGGATACGCAGTATTTT

clone size: medium-sized
D gene: NA
J gene: TRBJ2-3
V gene: TRBV24-1
CDR3 protein: CATSDLARDTDTQYF
CDR3 DNA: TGTGCCACCAGTGATTTGGCCAGGGACACAGATACGCAGTATTTT

clone size: few
D gene: TRBD1
J gene: TRBJ2-2
V gene: TRBV20-1
CDR3 protein: CSARDSNRGDTGELFF
CDR3 DNA: TGCAGTGCTAGAGATTCCAACAGGGGGGACACCGGGGAGCTGTTTTTT

clone size: NA
D gene: NA
J gene: TRBJ2-6
V gene: TRBV4-2
CDR3 protein: CASSQDGAAGANVLTF
CDR3 DNA: TGTGCCAGCAGCCAAGACGGGGCGGCTGGGGCCAACGTCCTGACTTTC

clone size: medium-sized
D gene: TRBD1
J gene: TRBJ1-1
V gene: TRBV30
CDR3 protein: CAWRAQEGDSGEAFF
CDR3 DNA: TGTGCCTGGAGGGCACAAGAGGGGGACAGCGGAGAAGCTTTCTTT

clone size: medium-sized
D gene: NA
J gene: TRBJ2-3
V gene: TRBV20-1
CDR3 protein: CSARSEGGDADTQYF
CDR3 DNA: TGCAGTGCTAGATCCGAGGGGGGCGACGCAGATACGCAGTATTTT

clone size: medium-sized
D gene: NA
J gene: TRBJ2-7
V gene: TRBV20-1
CDR3 protein: CSAYIREPYEQYF
CDR3 DNA: TGCAGTGCTTACATCAGGGAGCCCTACGAGCAGTACTTC

clone size: NA
D gene: NA
J gene: TRBJ1-5
V gene: TRBV19
CDR3 protein: CASKGGKDNQPQHF
CDR3 DNA: TGTGCCAGTAAAGGAGGCAAGGACAATCAGCCCCAGCATTTT

clone size: few
D gene: NA
J gene: TRBJ2-5
V gene: TRBV3-1
CDR3 protein: CASSHGGETQYF
CDR3 DNA: TGTGCCAGCAGCCACGGAGGAGAGACCCAGTACTTC

clone size: medium-sized
D gene: TRBD2
J gene: TRBJ2-3
V gene: TRBV15
CDR3 protein: CATSRDITGGPDTQYF
CDR3 DNA: TGTGCCACCAGCAGAGATATAACGGGGGGACCAGATACGCAGTATTTT

clone size: NA
D gene: NA
J gene: TRBJ1-1
V gene: TRBV20-1
CDR3 protein: CSGLLGDTKAFF
CDR3 DNA: TGCAGCGGGCTTCTGGGGGACACTAAAGCTTTCTTT

clone size: medium-sized
D gene: TRBD2
J gene: TRBJ2-3
V gene: TRBV6-5
CDR3 protein: CASSSGGGHTDTQYF
CDR3 DNA: TGTGCCAGCAGTTCGGGAGGGGGTCACACAGATACGCAGTATTTT

clone size: hyperexpanded
D gene: TRBD2
J gene: TRBJ2-3
V gene: TRBV7-6
CDR3 protein: CASSSGGGTDTQYF
CDR3 DNA: TGTGCCAGCAGCTCCGGGGGGGGCACAGATACGCAGTATTTT

clone size: large
D gene: NA
J gene: TRBJ1-1
V gene: TRBV19
CDR3 protein: CASTGTEAFF
CDR3 DNA: TGTGCCAGTACAGGGACTGAAGCTTTCTTT

clone size: medium-sized
D gene: TRBD2
J gene: TRBJ2-3
V gene: TRBV20-1
CDR3 protein: CSAKLPGLDTDTQYF
CDR3 DNA: TGCAGTGCTAAATTACCGGGACTAGATACAGATACGCAGTATTTT

clone size: NA
D gene: TRBD1
J gene: TRBJ2-5
V gene: TRBV20-1
CDR3 protein: CSAPQGAGETQYF
CDR3 DNA: TGCAGTGCCCCACAGGGGGCCGGAGAGACCCAGTACTTC

clone size: medium-sized
D gene: TRBD2
J gene: TRBJ2-7
V gene: TRBV20-1
CDR3 protein: CSARSVASGFSYEQYF
CDR3 DNA: TGCAGTGCTAGATCGGTGGCTAGCGGGTTCTCCTACGAGCAGTACTTC

clone size: medium-sized
D gene: TRBD1
J gene: TRBJ2-1
V gene: TRBV20-1
CDR3 protein: CSARAMDREYEQFF
CDR3 DNA: TGCAGTGCTAGAGCTATGGACAGGGAATATGAGCAGTTCTTC

clone size: NA
D gene: TRBD2
J gene: TRBJ2-3
V gene: TRBV6-4
CDR3 protein: CASSDRSGGSDTQYF
CDR3 DNA: TGTGCCAGCAGTGATCGTAGCGGGGGGTCAGATACGCAGTATTTT

clone size: medium-sized
D gene: TRBD2
J gene: TRBJ2-5
V gene: TRBV20-1
CDR3 protein: CSARMRLGGTSGPQETQYF
CDR3 DNA: TGCAGTGCTAGAATGAGGTTGGGTGGGACTAGCGGCCCTCAAGAGACCCAGTACTTC

clone size: medium-sized
D gene: TRBD2
J gene: TRBJ2-5
V gene: TRBV6-4
CDR3 protein: CASSEQAGEQETQYF
CDR3 DNA: TGTGCCAGCAGTGAACAAGCGGGAGAACAAGAGACCCAGTACTTC

clone size: medium-sized
D gene: NA
J gene: TRBJ1-2
V gene: TRBV29-1
CDR3 protein: CSAGTPDSGYGYTF
CDR3 DNA: TGCAGCGCTGGGACACCCGATAGTGGCTATGGCTACACCTTC

clone size: medium-sized
D gene: NA
J gene: TRBJ1-6
V gene: TRBV11-3
CDR3 protein: CASSFDGNSYNSPLHF
CDR3 DNA: TGTGCCAGCAGCTTCGACGGTAACTCCTATAATTCACCCCTCCACTTT

clone size: medium-sized
D gene: TRBD2
J gene: TRBJ2-1
V gene: TRBV6-4
CDR3 protein: CASSAGENNEQFF
CDR3 DNA: TGTGCCAGCTCAGCGGGGGAAAACAATGAGCAGTTCTTC

clone size: NA
D gene: NA
J gene: TRBJ1-5
V gene: TRBV7-9
CDR3 protein: CASSLEDSNQPQHF
CDR3 DNA: TGTGCCAGCAGCTTAGAGGACAGCAATCAGCCCCAGCATTTT

clone size: medium-sized
D gene: NA
J gene: TRBJ2-3
V gene: TRBV20-1
CDR3 protein: CSAVTGSSGPSDTQYF
CDR3 DNA: TGCAGTGCAGTAACAGGGTCCTCTGGCCCGTCTGATACGCAGTATTTT

clone size: medium-sized
D gene: TRBD1
J gene: TRBJ2-7
V gene: TRBV6-5
CDR3 protein: CASSYALDRVYEQYF
CDR3 DNA: TGTGCCAGCAGTTACGCCTTAGACAGGGTCTACGAGCAGTACTTC